This is a list of T cell receptor beta chains from one sample in a study of blood T cell repertoires in COVID-19. Profiled with immunoSEQ multiplex PCR; TCRdb holds only in-frame clones, not every one. The repertoire holds approximately 49,000 clones, with around nine tenths as singletons. The sequenced sample consisted of peripheral blood. These receptor sequences come from a man aged 50 or older with acute or convalescent COVID-19. Each CDR3 is given with its conserved first and last residue. A D gene is named only where the DNA matches it firmly. The listing skips clone size in some rows; elsewhere it reads once, few, many or a size class.

V gene	J gene	D gene	clone size	CDR3 protein	CDR3 DNA
TRBV9	TRBJ2-1	NA	NA	CASSVDRYNEQFF	TGTGCCAGCAGCGTAGATCGGTACAATGAGCAGTTCTTC
TRBV3-1/TRBV3-2	TRBJ1-1	NA	NA	CASSQVSSGEGAFF	TGTGCCAGCAGCCAAGTCTCTTCAGGGGAAGGAGCTTTCTTT
TRBV19	TRBJ2-2	TRBD1	NA	CASKGQVANTGELFF	TGTGCCAGCAAGGGACAGGTTGCGAACACCGGGGAGCTGTTTTTT
TRBV6-5	TRBJ1-1	NA	NA	CASSQVKNTEAFF	TGTGCCAGCAGCCAGGTCAAGAACACTGAAGCTTTCTTT
TRBV5-1	TRBJ2-6	NA	NA	CASSVTSSGANVLTF	TGCGCCAGCAGCGTAACTAGCTCTGGGGCCAACGTCCTGACTTTC
TRBV29-1	TRBJ1-1	NA	NA	CSVEEGRISEAFF	TGCAGCGTTGAAGAGGGGAGGATCTCTGAAGCTTTCTTT
TRBV11-2	TRBJ2-5	NA	NA	CASSPGGGAETQYF	TGTGCCAGCAGCCCGGGGGGCGGAGCGGAGACCCAGTACTTC
TRBV6-6	TRBJ1-1	NA	few	CASSGQVNTEAFF	TGTGCCAGCAGCGGACAAGTGAACACTGAAGCTTTCTTT
TRBV7-3	TRBJ2-4	TRBD1	NA	CASSLDGQGANIQYF	TGTGCCAGCAGCTTAGATGGGCAGGGGGCGAACATTCAGTACTTC
TRBV6-5	TRBJ2-7	NA	NA	CASSTGSYEQYF	TGTGCCAGCTCTACAGGATCCTACGAGCAGTACTTC
TRBV19	TRBJ2-7	TRBD1	NA	CASSRTGVSDEQYF	TGTGCCAGTAGCCGGACAGGGGTCTCCGACGAGCAGTACTTC
TRBV2	TRBJ2-2	TRBD2	few	CARTWGGNTGELFF	TGTGCCAGGACCTGGGGGGGGAACACCGGGGAGCTGTTTTTT
TRBV4-1	TRBJ1-5	NA	NA	CASTSSGGSNQPQHF	TGCGCCAGCACCAGCTCGGGGGGTTCAAATCAGCCCCAGCATTTT
TRBV7-3	TRBJ2-3	NA	NA	CASSSSSGTDTQYF	TGTGCCAGCAGCTCATCTAGCGGCACAGATACGCAGTATTTT
TRBV3-1/TRBV3-2	TRBJ1-4	NA	NA	CASSQVRYGKLFF	TGTGCCAGCAGCCAAGTGAGGTACGGGAAACTGTTTTTT
TRBV27	TRBJ2-3	NA	NA	CASSPRTSPVVFGTQYF	TGTGCCAGCAGCCCAAGAACTAGCCCCGTTGTTTTTGGTACGCAGTATTTT
TRBV7-2	TRBJ1-3	TRBD1	NA	CASSPWTGAGNTIYF	TGTGCCAGCAGCCCCTGGACAGGGGCCGGAAACACCATATATTTT
TRBV11-3	TRBJ2-1	NA	NA	CASSLGQSSGEQFF	TGTGCCAGCAGCTTAGGACAGAGTTCGGGTGAGCAGTTCTTC
TRBV7-8	TRBJ2-7	TRBD1	few	CASSLSLATGIVYEQYF	TGTGCCAGCAGCTTAAGCCTTGCGACAGGGATCGTCTACGAGCAGTACTTC
TRBV19	TRBJ2-5	TRBD1	NA	CASSTWDSQETQYF	TGTGCCAGTAGTACCTGGGACAGTCAAGAGACCCAGTACTTC
TRBV5-4	TRBJ2-1	NA	NA	CASEDYNEQFF	TGTGCCAGCGAGGACTACAATGAGCAGTTCTTC
TRBV2	TRBJ1-2	TRBD1	NA	CASSEAKTGHGYTF	TGTGCCAGCAGTGAAGCGAAGACAGGGCATGGCTACACCTTC
TRBV27	TRBJ2-1	NA	NA	CASSPWDIAYNEQFF	TGTGCCAGCAGTCCTTGGGACATAGCCTACAATGAGCAGTTCTTC
TRBV4-1	TRBJ1-2	NA	NA	CASSQQINYGYTF	TGCGCCAGCAGCCAACAGATTAACTATGGCTACACCTTC
TRBV28	TRBJ1-1	NA	NA	CASSLGARGRTEAFF	TGTGCCAGCAGTTTAGGGGCGCGGGGTCGAACTGAAGCTTTCTTT
TRBV7-9	TRBJ2-1	TRBD2	NA	CASSGTGTSGSLGEQFF	TGTGCCAGCAGCGGGACAGGGACTAGCGGGAGCCTGGGTGAGCAGTTCTTC
TRBV5-4	TRBJ2-7	TRBD1	few	CASSLDRDYEQYF	TGTGCCAGCAGTTTGGACAGGGACTACGAGCAGTACTTC